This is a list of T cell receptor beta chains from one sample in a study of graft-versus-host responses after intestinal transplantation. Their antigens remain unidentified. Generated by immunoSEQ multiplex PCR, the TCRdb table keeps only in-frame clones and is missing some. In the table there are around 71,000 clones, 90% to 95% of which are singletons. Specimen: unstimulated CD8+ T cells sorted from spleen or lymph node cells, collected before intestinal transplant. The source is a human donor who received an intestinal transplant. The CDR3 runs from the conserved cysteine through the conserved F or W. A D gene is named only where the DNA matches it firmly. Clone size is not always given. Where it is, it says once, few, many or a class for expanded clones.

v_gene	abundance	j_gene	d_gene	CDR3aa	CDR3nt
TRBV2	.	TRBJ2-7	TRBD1	CASSEAGTDPYEQYF	TGTGCCAGCAGTGAAGCCGGGACAGACCCGTACGAGCAGTACTTC
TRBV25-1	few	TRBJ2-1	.	CATQPSRENEQFF	TGTGCCACCCAGCCTTCTAGGGAGAATGAGCAGTTCTTC
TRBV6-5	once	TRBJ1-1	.	CASIRHTEAFF	TGTGCCAGCATACGGCATACTGAAGCTTTCTTT
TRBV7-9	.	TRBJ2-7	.	CASSSKSGRGSSYEQYF	TGTGCCAGCAGCTCAAAATCAGGACGGGGGAGCTCCTACGAGCAGTACTTC
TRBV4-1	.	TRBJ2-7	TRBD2	CASSQSPLWAGEANEQYF	TGCGCCAGCAGCCAGAGCCCCCTTTGGGCGGGAGAGGCGAACGAGCAGTACTTC
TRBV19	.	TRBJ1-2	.	CASMEAPHGYTF	TGTGCCAGTATGGAGGCACCCCATGGCTACACCTTC
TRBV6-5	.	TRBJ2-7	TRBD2	CASSQLAGESYEQYF	TGTGCCAGCAGTCAGCTAGCGGGAGAATCCTACGAGCAGTACTTC
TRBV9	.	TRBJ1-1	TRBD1	CASSVEGDRGPLGQAFF	TGTGCCAGCAGCGTAGAAGGGGACAGGGGGCCTCTGGGCCAAGCTTTCTTT
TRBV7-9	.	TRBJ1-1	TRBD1	CASSYPTGGTAEAFF	TGTGCCAGCAGCTACCCGACAGGGGGGACGGCTGAAGCTTTCTTT
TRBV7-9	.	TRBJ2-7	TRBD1	CASGKPGQALPRGEQYF	TGTGCCAGCGGCAAACCGGGACAGGCCCTTCCAAGAGGCGAGCAGTACTTC
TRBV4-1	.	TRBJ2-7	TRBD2	CASSQGTSTGDEQYF	TGCGCCAGCAGCCAAGGGACTAGCACGGGGGATGAGCAGTACTTC
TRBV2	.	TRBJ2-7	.	CASRVTSSLSYEQYF	TGTGCCAGCAGGGTTACTAGCAGCCTCTCCTACGAGCAGTACTTC
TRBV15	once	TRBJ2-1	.	CATSPDDRPPRYNEQFF	TGTGCCACCAGCCCCGACGACAGGCCACCCAGATACAATGAGCAGTTCTTC
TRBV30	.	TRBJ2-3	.	CAWSALEQNTDTQYF	TGTGCCTGGAGTGCGCTGGAACAGAACACAGATACGCAGTATTTT
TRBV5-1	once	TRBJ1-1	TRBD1	CASSPNPRDRTMNTEAFF	TGCGCCAGCAGCCCCAACCCGAGGGACAGGACGATGAACACTGAAGCTTTCTTT
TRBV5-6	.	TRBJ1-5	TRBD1	CASSLDRGRSNQPQHF	TGTGCCAGCAGCTTGGATAGGGGGCGAAGCAATCAGCCCCAGCATTTT
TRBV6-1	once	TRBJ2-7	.	CASSGWTDLSGEQYF	TGTGCCAGCAGTGGATGGACCGATTTATCGGGCGAGCAGTACTTC
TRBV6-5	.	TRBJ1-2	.	CASSYQGSDYGYTF	TGTGCCAGCAGTTACCAGGGGTCGGACTATGGCTACACCTTC
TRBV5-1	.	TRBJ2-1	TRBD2	CASRGGLAFSYNEQFF	TGCGCCAGCAGGGGGGGACTAGCATTCTCCTACAATGAGCAGTTCTTC
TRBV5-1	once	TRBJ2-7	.	CASSLWYSYEQYF	TGCGCCAGCAGCTTGTGGTATTCCTACGAGCAGTACTTC
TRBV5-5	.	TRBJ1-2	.	CASSFFPGDSNYGYTF	TGTGCCAGCAGCTTTTTTCCAGGGGACTCAAACTATGGCTACACCTTC
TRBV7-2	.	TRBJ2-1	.	CASSPNGLYNEQFF	TGTGCCAGCAGCCCTAATGGCCTTTACAATGAGCAGTTCTTC
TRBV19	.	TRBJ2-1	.	CASNLAGSYEQFF	TGTGCCAGTAATCTTGCGGGAAGCTATGAGCAGTTCTTC
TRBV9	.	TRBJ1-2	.	CASSPKIGPTGYGYTF	TGTGCCAGCAGTCCTAAAATTGGACCTACGGGATATGGCTACACCTTC
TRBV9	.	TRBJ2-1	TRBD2	CASSPTSGSRYNEQFF	TGTGCCAGCAGTCCTACTAGCGGGAGCCGGTACAATGAGCAGTTCTTC
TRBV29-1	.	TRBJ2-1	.	CSVEIAANEQFF	TGCAGCGTTGAGATAGCGGCCAATGAGCAGTTCTTC
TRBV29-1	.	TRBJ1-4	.	CSVGEQMNEKLFF	TGCAGCGTTGGAGAGCAGATGAATGAAAAACTGTTTTTT
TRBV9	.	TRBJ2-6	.	CASSVETGGWDRSFSGANVLTF	TGTGCCAGCAGCGTAGAAACCGGGGGGTGGGACAGAAGCTTCTCTGGGGCCAACGTCCTGACTTTC
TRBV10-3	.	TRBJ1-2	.	CAIRLPPGHTNYGYTF	TGTGCCATCAGACTCCCCCCGGGACACACTAACTATGGCTACACCTTC
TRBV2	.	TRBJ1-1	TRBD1	CASSEGDRNTEAFF	TGTGCCAGCAGTGAAGGGGACAGGAACACTGAAGCTTTCTTT
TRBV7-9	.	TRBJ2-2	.	CASSPTNSGLNTGELFF	TGTGCCAGCAGTCCTACGAACAGCGGACTCAACACCGGGGAGCTGTTTTTT
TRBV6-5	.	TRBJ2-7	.	CASSYLSGSKGEQYF	TGTGCCAGCAGTTACCTTAGCGGTTCCAAGGGGGAGCAGTACTTC
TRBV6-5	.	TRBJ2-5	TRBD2	CASSYSAGGPETQYF	TGTGCCAGCAGTTACTCGGCGGGAGGGCCGGAGACCCAGTACTTC
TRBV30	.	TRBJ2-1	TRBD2	CAWSGRGFPYNEQFF	TGTGCCTGGAGTGGGCGGGGGTTCCCCTACAATGAGCAGTTCTTC
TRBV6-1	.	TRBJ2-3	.	CASSEWGEGAGYF	.
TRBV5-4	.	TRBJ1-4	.	CASSRAGTSDEKLFF	TGTGCCAGCAGCCGGGCCGGGACATCGGATGAAAAACTGTTTTTT
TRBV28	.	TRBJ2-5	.	CASSLPRGETQYF	TGTGCCAGCAGTTTACCCCGAGGGGAGACCCAGTACTTC
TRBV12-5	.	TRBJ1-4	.	CASRGGEATNEKLFF	TGTGCTAGTCGTGGGGGGGAAGCAACTAATGAAAAACTGTTTTTT
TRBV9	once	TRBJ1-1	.	CASSVDPRRGETEAFF	TGTGCCAGCAGCGTAGACCCTAGACGGGGGGAGACTGAAGCTTTCTTT
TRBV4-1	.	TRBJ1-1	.	CASSHLGFTEAFF	TGCGCCAGCAGCCATCTAGGGTTTACTGAAGCTTTCTTT
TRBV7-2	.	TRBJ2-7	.	CASSSGSPYEQYF	TGTGCCAGCAGCTCCGGGAGCCCCTACGAGCAGTACTTC
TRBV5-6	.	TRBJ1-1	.	CASSSEGMNTEAFF	TGTGCCAGCAGCTCGGAGGGCATGAACACTGAAGCTTTCTTT
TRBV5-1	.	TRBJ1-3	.	CASSLDFSSGNTIYF	TGCGCCAGCAGCTTGGATTTCAGCTCTGGAAACACCATATATTTT
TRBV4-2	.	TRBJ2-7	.	CASSQDLTAAGEQYF	TGTGCCAGCAGCCAAGACTTAACGGCTGCGGGGGAGCAGTACTTC
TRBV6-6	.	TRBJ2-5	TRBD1	CASTLTGGNQETQYF	TGTGCCAGCACCCTGACAGGGGGAAACCAAGAGACCCAGTACTTC
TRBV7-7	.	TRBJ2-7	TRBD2	CASSLGEGPYEQYF	TGTGCCAGCAGCTTGGGGGAGGGCCCCTACGAGCAGTACTTC
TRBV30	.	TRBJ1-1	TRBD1	CAWSVGGSTEAFF	TGTGCCTGGAGTGTAGGGGGCAGCACTGAAGCTTTCTTT
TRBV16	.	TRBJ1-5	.	CASSQSLVGWANQPQHF	TGTGCCAGCAGCCAAAGTCTAGTAGGGTGGGCCAATCAGCCCCAGCATTTT
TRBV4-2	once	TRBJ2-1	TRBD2	CASSLGLSGSINEQFF	TGTGCCAGCAGCCTTGGACTAAGCGGGAGTATCAATGAGCAGTTCTTC
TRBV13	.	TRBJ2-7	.	CASSLASYGGGRSYEQYF	TGTGCCAGCAGCTTAGCGTCATACGGTGGGGGCCGCTCCTACGAGCAGTACTTC